This T cell receptor (beta chain) was documented in a study of breast tumors, draining lymph nodes, adjacent tissues. General study points: Findings are consistent with lymph node origin and intratumoral expansion of most tumor T cells.

Axillary draining lymph nodes of breast cancer patients supplied the node samples. MiXCR, applied by TCRdb to the multiplex PCR reads, yields one record per CDR3 protein. The table records more than 250,000 distinct CDR3 sequences, roughly 31% of them present only once. This clonotype was detected many times. Antigen unknown. Germline and junction disagree at one end, which may indicate a read error. Sequencing input: axillary lymph node tissue. This clonotype was sampled from a female donor with breast cancer. Some clones in this sample may be carry-over from other donors' samples.

The CDR3 nucleotides are TGTGCTAGCAGCTTAGGACTAGCGGAATACAATGAGCAGTTCTTC. Its protein product is CASSLGLAEYNEQFF. The chain uses TRBV7-7 and TRBJ2-1; TRBD2 matches 10 bases. This CDR3 spans 15 amino acids. Germline V gene lookup returns CDR1 SSHAT and CDR2 FNYEAQ (reference sequence). The full variable domain, with the rest looked up from reference TRBV7-7 and TRBJ2-1, is GAGVSQSPRYKVTKRGQDVTLRCDPISSHATLYWYQQALGQGPEFLTYFNYEAQPDKSGLPSDRFSAERPEGSISTLTIQRTEQRDSAMYRCASSLGLAEYNEQFFGPGTRLTVL.